This T cell receptor (beta chain) is from a study of shared clonotypes between healthy human individuals (dated by TCRdb to 2018 to 2021). General notes on the study: Three men and two women, aged 18 to 49 years, made up the cohort. For each donor, CD4 naive and CD4 memory were each run on three plates, CD8 naive on two plates, and CD8 memory on one plate. The study deeply sequenced blood TCR repertoires of about 5 healthy adults to estimate repertoire size and the extent of clonotype sharing between individuals. To increase sequencing depth and limit assay-specific biases, TCR repertoire library preparation and sequencing were carried out by different laboratories using diverse techniques. Per donor, leukapheresis produced somewhere between about 0.8 and 9 billion PBMCs. Beyond this particular receptor, the publication reports: Because the study included only a small number of donors, the genetic and exposure-history diversity represented was limited. Rarefaction of sorted-subset datasets indicated incomplete sequencing despite the large sequencing depth. Pairwise subsampling led to the expectation that sequencing depth would affect the degree of clonotype sharing among donors. Sampling was restricted to blood, and TCR repertoires in tissue are likely to differ from TCR repertoires in blood. Naive subsets generally had larger estimated clonotype richness than memory subsets did. Clonotypes shared by all four sorted-subset donors showed higher generation probabilities than non-shared clonotypes. Sharing across several donors was observed for about 5% of naive CD4, under 4% of naive CD8, 2.3% of memory CD4, and around 0.42% of memory CD8 clonotypes.

Donors were healthy HIV-negative adults with no recently reported acute infections or vaccinations. Every donor was a Caucasian adult residing in Nashville, Tennessee, USA. Magnetic negative selection was used to enrich CD4+ T cells, after which naive cells were positively selected on CD45RA and the negative fraction became the memory subset. Blood was obtained by leukapheresis, after which PBMCs were separated by Ficoll-Histopaque density gradient centrifugation and cryopreserved in liquid nitrogen vapor phase. Analytical flow cytometry was used to check the purity and quantity of every magnetically sorted T cell population. Each sorted fraction had its genomic DNA isolated and then quantified by UV absorbance on a Nanodrop 2000c. Comment on this clone: Its recognized antigen is unknown. No base-level quality is on record; no much larger clone is a single base apart.

At the junction V is shortened by 0 bases and J by 3 bases; bases outside the gene matches: 12. Spanning cysteine to phenylalanine, the CDR3 consists of 17 amino acids. The retained sequence is limited to the CDR3, 51 bases, with the frame set at the first base. For CDR1 and CDR2, the germline V gene lists SGHRS and YFSETQ. Using the deep immunoSEQ assay, TCR CDR3 regions were amplified from genomic DNA by multiplex PCR. Extracted genomic DNA from each cell subset was spread evenly across all wells of several immunoSEQ 96-well plates, with each plate serving as a replicate. For sorted subsets, each replicate PCR was loaded with 200 ng genomic DNA, equivalent to 25,000 to 35,000 T cell genomes. Purified libraries were measured with a Qubit 3.0 fluorometer, size-checked on a Bioanalyzer 2100, and measured again with the KAPA Library Quantification kit. Every immunoSEQ 96-well plate was sequenced on a separate single-read 150-cycle Illumina NextSeq 550 flow cell. The published analysis was carried out like this. Because only junctional sequences without quality scores were contained in the immunoSEQ output, filtering matching that applied to full-length reads could not be performed. Sequences were annotated with PyIR, a Python wrapper for IgBLAST v1.9, using IMGT germline references to assign V/J genes and CDR3. Reads were filtered out if the reads had weak V/J assignments (E-value above 1e-6), no CDR3, stop codons, out-of-frame junctions, or ambiguous translated residues. V3J clonotypes were defined as sequences sharing the same inferred V gene, J gene, and CDR3 amino acid sequence. The percentage overlap between two repertoires was calculated by dividing the number of shared unique clonotypes by the size of the smaller repertoire. RTK rarefaction, the Chao1 estimator, and Recon v2.1 estimates of unobserved clonotypes were used to assess repertoire richness. For all TCRbeta clonotypes obtained by the gDNA method from a few donors, generation probabilities were computed with OLGA. TCRdb re-hosts the immuneACCESS table, in-frame sequences only. Its copies lack some clones; in the studies checked, an unresolved V gene accounts for under half of them, and the cause for the rest is not known. Clone size and the V and J calls come from that table; the DNA yielded D and trimming. For this sample there are approximately 530,000 clones; 90% to 96% appear just once. The ten largest clones add up to approximately 0.06% of the sample.

The chain joins TRBV5-1 to TRBJ2-7; 7 nucleotides in the junction match TRBD2. This TCR came from a woman between 25 and 40 years old in good health. Sequencing input: naive CD4+ T cells sorted from blood. Read against the paper, the sample's cell subset or site label means: CD45RA+ positively selected. The CDR3 region has the sequence CASSLGSFGRSIYEQYF. The base sequence is TGCGCCAGCAGCTTGGGGTCTTTCGGGAGGTCGATCTACGAGCAGTACTTC.